Following are 12 T cell receptor beta chains from one sample sequenced in a study of blood T cells in healthy people across ages (dated by TCRdb to between 2014 and 2017). The library was prepared using 5' RACE. The reads were generated on an Illumina HiSeq 2500. The second PCR ran for roughly 7 to 12 cycles and used a J-beta primer mix along with a sample-barcoded 5' primer. TCRdb took the public reads, trimmed them with fastp at Q25, ran MiXCR for clone calling and kept in-frame beta chains. One record per CDR3 amino acid sequence lists the most common genes and DNA. The sample table shows approximately 780,000 distinct CDR3 sequences, and roughly 24% are seen once. The top ten constitute 3% of the sample. This sample also appeared in a second study, on T cells of mothers and their children.

The material sequenced was blood. Receptor source: a boy aged 5-17 years in good health.

The sample holds a few counts of this clonotype. V gene TRBV4-1 combines with J gene TRBJ2-5; TRBD1 matches 9 bases. The DNA end lines up better with TRBJ2-7; the J call may be wrong. The CDR3 is 17 amino acids. Per germline, CDR1 MGHRA and CDR2 YSYEKL. The CDR3 spells CASSPTGWGQGRYEQYF. CDR3 DNA: TGCGCCAGCAGCCCCACGGGGTGGGGACAGGGTAGGTACGAGCAGTACTTC.

The rearrangement joins TRBV29-1 to TRBJ2-5, with 10 bases matching TRBD2. The CDR3 loop spans 14 amino acids. Per the germline V gene, CDR1 is SQVTM and CDR2 is ANQGSEA. Unmatched junction bases numbered 7, after V lost 2 bases and J lost 7 bases. Written as DNA, the CDR3 is TGCAGCGTTGAATGGACTAGCGGCCCCAGGACCCAGTACTTC. Protein sequence: CSVEWTSGPRTQYF.

The chain recombines TRBV7-3 with TRBJ2-2; D may be TRBD2 (6 bases). This CDR3 has 15 residues. Germline V gives CDR1 SGHTA, CDR2 FQGTGA. Between the trimmed V and J ends, which lost 5 bases and 4 bases, there was a span of 14 bases. The CDR3 nucleotides read TGTGCCAGCAGCCTCTTCCCCGGGGGCACCGGGGAGCTGTTTTTT. Residues: CASSLFPGGTGELFF.

The V gene is TRBV27, the J gene TRBJ2-1; 14 bases fit TRBD2. The CDR3 length is 19 residues. The germline gives CDR1 MNHEY, CDR2 SMNVEV (reference sequence). Trimming cost V 5 bases and J 5 bases; bases outside gene matches: 14. CDR3 region: CASSPWTSGGPRRNNEQFF. DNA of the CDR3: TGTGCCAGCAGTCCCTGGACTAGCGGGGGGCCTCGTAGGAACAATGAGCAGTTCTTC.

This clonotype came up a few times. V usage is TRBV12-5 and J usage is TRBJ1-1, with no clear D. CDR3 length: 13 residues. The germline gives CDR1 LGHNT, CDR2 FRNRAP. Between the trimmed V and J ends, which lost 5 bases and 0 bases, there was a span of 7 bases. CDR3 residues: CASGPLLNTEAFF. The DNA for the CDR3 is TGTGCTAGTGGTCCCTTGCTGAACACTGAAGCTTTCTTT.

The table lists this clonotype with many counts. This chain joins TRBV15 and TRBJ2-5; no firm D call. V dropped 1 base and J dropped 5 bases, with 11 bases sitting between them. The CDR3 contains 14 residues. Germline lookup yields CDR1 LNHNV and CDR2 YYDKDF (reference sequence). This CDR3 is CATSRAGLRETQYF. CDR3 DNA sequence: TGTGCCACCAGCAGAGCCGGATTGCGGGAGACCCAGTACTTC.

This rearrangement joins TRBV9 to TRBJ1-2; D is undetermined. This CDR3 has 15 residues. Germline V CDR1 and CDR2: SGDLS, YYNGEE. Trimming stripped 0 bases from V and 10 bases from J, with 19 bases between. CDR3 in DNA: TGTGCCAGCAGCGTAGAAGGATGGACGGGAGGTGCCTACACCTTC. Protein: CASSVEGWTGGAYTF.

The rearrangement links TRBV28 to TRBJ2-5; D unresolved. The CDR3 covers 13 residues. The ends were cut back, 5 bases at V and 7 bases at J, with 14 bases in the middle. Germline CDR1 reads MDHEN; CDR2 reads SYDVKM. CDR3 DNA: TGTGCCAGCAGTCCTGACTTGCTTGGGACCCAGTACTTC. Protein sequence: CASSPDLLGTQYF. Supplemented by reference TRBV28 and TRBJ2-5, the full variable domain reads DVKVTQSSRYLVKRTGEKVFLECVQDMDHENMFWYRQDPGLGLRLIYFSYDVKMKEKGDIPEGYSVSREKKERFSLILESASTNQTSMYLCASSPDLLGTQYFGPGTRLLVL.

The chain joins TRBV15 to TRBJ1-4; the D is unclear. Between the trimmed V and J ends, which lost 3 bases and 5 bases, there was a span of 10 bases. The CDR3 is 14 amino acids. From germline, CDR1 is LNHNV and CDR2 YYDKDF (reference sequence). The CDR3 DNA is TGTGCCACCAGCAGGGACCTTCCGAATGAAAAACTGTTTTTT. This codes for CATSRDLPNEKLFF. Combining the CDR3 with reference TRBV15 and TRBJ1-4 gives the whole variable domain DAMVIQNPRYQVTQFGKPVTLSCSQTLNHNVMYWYQQKSSQAPKLLFHYYDKDFNNEADTPDNFQSRRPNTSFCFLDIRSPGLGDTAMYLCATSRDLPNEKLFFGSGTQLSVL.

A remark on this clonotype: At one boundary the junction diverges from the germline segment, which might be a read error. V is TRBV2 and J is TRBJ2-1, with 9 bases fitting TRBD2. The V gene's germline CDR1 is SNHLY and CDR2 FYNNEI. This CDR3 comprises 16 residues. This chain's CDR3 is CASSGRGGQYYDEQFF. The CDR3 DNA is TGTGCCAGCAGTGGGCGGGGGGGCCAATACTACGATGAGCAGTTCTTC. Drawing the rest from reference TRBV2 and TRBJ2-1, the complete variable domain is EPEVTQTPSHQVTQMGQEVILRCVPISNHLYFYWYRQILGQKVEFLVSFYNNEISEKSEIFDDQFSVERPDGSNFTLKIRSTKLEDSAMYFCASSGRGGQYYDEQFFGPGTRLTVL.

The V gene is TRBV9, the J gene TRBJ1-6; D is ambiguous. Trimming took 0 bases from V and 7 from J, leaving 11 bases between them. CDR1 is SGDLS and CDR2 is YYNGEE in the germline V gene. The CDR3 runs 15 residues. CDR3 loop: CASSVAGLLNSPLHF. The CDR3, as DNA: TGTGCCAGCAGCGTAGCGGGTCTCCTCAATTCACCCCTCCACTTT.

This clonotype was observed a few times. The V call is TRBV15, the J call TRBJ1-5, with D unclear. The CDR3 is made up of 14 amino acids. Trimming took off 0 bases at V and 2 bases at J, with 5 bases between the two ends. Germline values: CDR1 LNHNV, CDR2 YYDKDF (reference sequence). CDR3: CATSRDLGNQPQHF. The CDR3 bases are TGTGCCACCAGCAGAGATCTTGGCAATCAGCCCCAGCATTTT. Variable domain in full (rest from reference TRBV15 and TRBJ1-5): DAMVIQNPRYQVTQFGKPVTLSCSQTLNHNVMYWYQQKSSQAPKLLFHYYDKDFNNEADTPDNFQSRRPNTSFCFLDIRSPGLGDTAMYLCATSRDLGNQPQHFGDGTRLSIL.